This T cell receptor beta chain was retrieved from a study of post-analysis software for immune sequencing data. General study points: Normalized Chao1 diversity was significantly lower in multiple sclerosis patients than in controls. Patients showed TRBV5-6, TRBV5-1 and TRBV20-1 among a few TRBV segments more frequent than in controls. Strong same-batch co-clustering of samples appeared with F measure clustering.

V lost 2 bases to trimming and J lost 0 bases, with 13 bases between them. The germline V gene encodes CDR1 MNHEY and CDR2 SVGEGT. The CDR3 sequence is 16 residues long. This clonotype was observed once. Its target is not known. Unique molecular identifiers featured in each of the TCR beta cDNA libraries. TCRdb re-derived calls from the PCR reads in MiXCR, one entry per CDR3 protein. The sample includes 380,000 or so distinct CDR3 sequences, about a third seen only once; the top ten take around 15%. The TCR sequence derives from a girl under 18 with multiple sclerosis. The specimen was blood. The J gene is TRBJ1-1, the V gene TRBV6-2 or TRBV6-3; possibly TRBD1 for D (6 bases). The CDR3 here is CASSYGGGLMNTEAFF. The CDR3 nucleotides are TGTGCCAGCAGTTACGGAGGGGGGTTGATGAACACTGAAGCTTTCTTT.